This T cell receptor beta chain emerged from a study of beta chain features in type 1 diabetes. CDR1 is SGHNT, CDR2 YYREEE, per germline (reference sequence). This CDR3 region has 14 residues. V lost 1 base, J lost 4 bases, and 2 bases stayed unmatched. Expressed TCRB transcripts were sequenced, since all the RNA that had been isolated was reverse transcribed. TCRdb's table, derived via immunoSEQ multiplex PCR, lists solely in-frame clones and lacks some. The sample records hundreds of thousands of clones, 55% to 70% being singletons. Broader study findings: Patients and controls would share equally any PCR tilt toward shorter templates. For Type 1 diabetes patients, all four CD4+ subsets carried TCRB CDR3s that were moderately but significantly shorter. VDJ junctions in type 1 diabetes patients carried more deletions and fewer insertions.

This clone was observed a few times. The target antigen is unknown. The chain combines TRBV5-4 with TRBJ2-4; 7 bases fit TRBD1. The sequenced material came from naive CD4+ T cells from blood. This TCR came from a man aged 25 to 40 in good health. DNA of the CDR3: TGTGCCAGCAGCTTGACAGGGGCTAAAAACATTCAGTACTTC. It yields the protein CASSLTGAKNIQYF.